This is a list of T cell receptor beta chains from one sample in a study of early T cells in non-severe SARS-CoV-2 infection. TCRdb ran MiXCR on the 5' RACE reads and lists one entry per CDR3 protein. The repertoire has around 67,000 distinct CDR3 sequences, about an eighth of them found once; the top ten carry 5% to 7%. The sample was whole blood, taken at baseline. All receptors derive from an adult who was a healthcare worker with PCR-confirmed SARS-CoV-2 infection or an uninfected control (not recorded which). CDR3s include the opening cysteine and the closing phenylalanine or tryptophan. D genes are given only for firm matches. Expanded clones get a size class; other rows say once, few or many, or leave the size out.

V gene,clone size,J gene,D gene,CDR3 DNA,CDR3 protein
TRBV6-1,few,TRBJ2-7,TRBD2,TGTGCCAGCACCGAACTAGCGGGGGTCGGCGAGCAGTACTTC,CASTELAGVGEQYF
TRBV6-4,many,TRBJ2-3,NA,TGTGCCAGCAGTGAAATGGCGGAAACAGATACGCAGTATTTT,CASSEMAETDTQYF
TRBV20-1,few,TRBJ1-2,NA,TGCAGTGCCCCGGACAGAGACTATGGCTACACCTTC,CSAPDRDYGYTF
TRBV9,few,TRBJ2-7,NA,TGTGCCAGCAGCCCACGGGGGAATTCCTACGAGCTGTACTTC,CASSPRGNSYELYF
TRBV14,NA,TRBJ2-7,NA,TGTGCCAGCAGCCAGGCCGGGACTGTCTACTTC,CASSQAGTVYF
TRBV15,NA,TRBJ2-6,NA,TGTGCCACCAGCAGAGTTCCAGGCCAGAACGTCCTGACTTTC,CATSRVPGQNVLTF
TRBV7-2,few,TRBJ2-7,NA,TGTGCCAGCAGCCCAAGCCGGGAACCACCTGGGGAGCAGTACTTC,CASSPSREPPGEQYF
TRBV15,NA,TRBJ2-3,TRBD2,TGTGCCACCCGTAACCCGGGGGGGACAGATACGCAGTATTTT,CATRNPGGTDTQYF
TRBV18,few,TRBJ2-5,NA,TGTGCCAGCTCACGGGAGGAGACCCAGTACTTC,CASSREETQYF
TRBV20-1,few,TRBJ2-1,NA,TGCAGTGGGCATGGCGGGATTGAGCAGTTCTTC,CSGHGGIEQFF
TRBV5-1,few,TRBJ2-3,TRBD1,TGCGCCAGCAGCTTTGGACAGGACACAGATACGCAGTATTTT,CASSFGQDTDTQYF
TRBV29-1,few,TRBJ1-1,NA,TGCAGCGCCATTCGGGGGATGAACACTGAAGCTTTCTTT,CSAIRGMNTEAFF
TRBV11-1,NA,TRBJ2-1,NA,TGTGCCAGCAGCTTAGCGCTTACGGAGGGTGAGCAGTTCTTC,CASSLALTEGEQFF
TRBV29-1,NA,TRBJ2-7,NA,TGCAGCGTTGATTACGGCGGGTCCTACGAGCAGTACTTC,CSVDYGGSYEQYF
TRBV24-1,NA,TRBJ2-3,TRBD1,TGTGCCACTGCCGGGACAGGGGGCTTAGATACGCAGTATTTT,CATAGTGGLDTQYF
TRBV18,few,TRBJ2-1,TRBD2,TGTGCCAGCTCACCAGCGGGAGGGCTTCGAAATGAGCAGTTCTTC,CASSPAGGLRNEQFF
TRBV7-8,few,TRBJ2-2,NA,TGTGCCAGCAGCTTAGCGACGGGCCGGGCGAACACCGGGGAGCTGTTTTTT,CASSLATGRANTGELFF
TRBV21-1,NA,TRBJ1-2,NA,TGTGCCAATCGAAAACAGGGCTATGGCTACACCTTC,CANRKQGYGYTF
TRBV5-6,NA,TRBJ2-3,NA,TGTGCCAGCAGCTTTGAGCAGGGGAGCACAGATACGCAGTATTTT,CASSFEQGSTDTQYF
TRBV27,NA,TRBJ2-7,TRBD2,TGTGCCAGCAGCCTAGCGGGGGGGCCGCTCGAGCAGTACTTC,CASSLAGGPLEQYF
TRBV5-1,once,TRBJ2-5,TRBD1,TGCGCCAGCAGCAAAGGACAGGGCCAAGAGACCCAGTACTTC,CASSKGQGQETQYF
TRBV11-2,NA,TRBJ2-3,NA,TGTGGGGGGCCGGCTTCGATCGCAGATACGCAGTATTTT,CGGPASIADTQYF
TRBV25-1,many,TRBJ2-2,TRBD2,TGTGCCAGCAGTGATGGGACTAGCGGGCACACCGGGGAGCTGTTTTTT,CASSDGTSGHTGELFF
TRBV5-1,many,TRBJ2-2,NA,TGCGCCAGCATCGACAGGACCACGAACACCGGGGAGCTGTTTTTT,CASIDRTTNTGELFF
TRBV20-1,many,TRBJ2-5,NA,TGCAGTGCTAGCCTAGCGGAGACCCAGTACTTC,CSASLAETQYF
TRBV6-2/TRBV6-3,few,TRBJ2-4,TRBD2,TGTGCCAGCAGTCGGCTAGCGGCTAACATTCAGTACTTC,CASSRLAANIQYF
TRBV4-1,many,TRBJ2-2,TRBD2,TGCGCCAGCAGCCAGGGACTAGCGGTGAACACCGGGGAGCTGTTTTTT,CASSQGLAVNTGELFF
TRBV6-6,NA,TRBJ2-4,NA,TGTGCCAGCAGCCCCGAAGGGGATGCAAACATTCAGTACTTC,CASSPEGDANIQYF
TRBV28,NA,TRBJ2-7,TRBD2,TGTGCCAGCACCGGCGGGGGCTCCTACGAGCAGTACTTC,CASTGGGSYEQYF
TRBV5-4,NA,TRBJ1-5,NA,TGTGCCAGCAGCTCAAATAGCAATCAGCCCCAGCATTTT,CASSSNSNQPQHF
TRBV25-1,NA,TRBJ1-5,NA,TGTGCCAGCAGTGAATCCAATCAGCCCCAGCATTTT,CASSESNQPQHF
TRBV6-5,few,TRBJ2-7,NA,TGTGCCAGCAGCGGGACGGACCAGCGAGAGCAGTACTTC,CASSGTDQREQYF
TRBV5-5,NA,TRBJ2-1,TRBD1,TGTGCCAGCAGCTTTCCCCAGGGGGCGCATGAGCAGTTCTTC,CASSFPQGAHEQFF
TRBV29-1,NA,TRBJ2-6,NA,TGCAGCGTGAGTGCTGGGGCCAACGTCCTGACTTTC,CSVSAGANVLTF
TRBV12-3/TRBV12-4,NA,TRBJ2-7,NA,TGTGCCAGCAGTTTAGCGCGGGACAGTTTAAGCTCCTACGAGCAGTACTTC,CASSLARDSLSSYEQYF
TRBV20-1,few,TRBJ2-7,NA,TGCAGTGCTAGAGACGTCTTAGCGGAGGCAGAGCAGTACTTC,CSARDVLAEAEQYF
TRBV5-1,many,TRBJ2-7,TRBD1,TGCGCCAGCAGCTTGGGGGGACAGGGCTACGAGCAGTACTTC,CASSLGGQGYEQYF
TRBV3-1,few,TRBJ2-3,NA,TGTGCCAGCAGCCCGCTTCGGACAGATACGCAGTATTTT,CASSPLRTDTQYF
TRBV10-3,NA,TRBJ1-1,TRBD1,TGTGCCATCAGTGGGGGACAGGCCAACACTGAAGCTTTCTTT,CAISGGQANTEAFF
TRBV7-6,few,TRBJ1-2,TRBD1,TGTGCCAGCAGCCAAGACAGGGGAACTGGCTACACCTTC,CASSQDRGTGYTF
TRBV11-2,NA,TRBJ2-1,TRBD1,TGTGCCAGCAGCTCCCGATGGACAGGGTATGGTGAGCAGTTCTTC,CASSSRWTGYGEQFF
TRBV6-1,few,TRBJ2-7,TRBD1,TGTGCCAGCAGCGCCAAGGACAGGGGGCAGGACGAGCAGTACTTC,CASSAKDRGQDEQYF